A single sample is the source of the 12 T cell receptor beta chains below, sequenced in a study of blood T cell repertoires in COVID-19. The repertoire was sequenced with immunoSEQ multiplex PCR; TCRdb's copy has only in-frame clones and lacks some. The table lists around 400,000 clones, roughly 90% of them singletons, with 1.7% in the top ten. Material: PBMCs or T cells enriched from blood (not recorded which). The receptor set was obtained from a woman aged 25-40 years who had recovered from COVID-19.

This clone was seen once. This chain connects TRBV18 to TRBJ2-7; D perhaps matches TRBD2 (6 bases). Germline CDR1 reads KGHSH; CDR2 reads LQKENI. This CDR3 is 13 amino acids long. Deletions cut 6 bases from V and 5 bases from J, with 14 bases between. The CDR3 region has the DNA TGTGCCAGCTCCCCCACCGGGGGAAACGAGCAGTACTTC. Residues: CASSPTGGNEQYF.

This chain links TRBV6-5 with TRBJ1-6, with a weak D call TRBD1 (6 bases). The CDR3 consists of 15 residues. The germline gives CDR1 MNHEY, CDR2 SVGAGI. Trimming cost V 4 bases and J 7 bases, with 14 bases left between them. The CDR3, as DNA: TGTGCCAGCAGTTTAGGGGGTCCCAGAAATTCACCCCTCCACTTT. Translating gives CASSLGGPRNSPLHF.

The genes are TRBV11-2 and TRBJ2-1; 8 bases match TRBD2. In germline, CDR1 is SGHAT, CDR2 FQNNGV. The CDR3 has 17 residues. The trim removed 0 bases at V and 3 bases at J, leaving 7 bases unmatched. CDR3 sequence reads: CASSLDGGGLDYNEQFF. The CDR3 DNA reads as TGTGCCAGCAGCTTAGATGGCGGGGGGCTTGACTACAATGAGCAGTTCTTC.

The V and J genes are TRBV30 and TRBJ1-5; no definite D call. The CDR3 contains 13 residues. V gave up 0 bases and J gave up 7 bases, with 10 bases separating them. CDR1 and CDR2 from the germline V gene are GTSNPN and SVGIG (reference sequence). CDR3 bases: TGTGCCTGGAGTGTGATAGGCGGGCAGCCCCAGCATTTT. It translates to CAWSVIGGQPQHF.

The V and J genes are TRBV28 and TRBJ2-1; tentative D call: TRBD2 (5 bases). Germline CDR1 and CDR2: MDHEN and SYDVKM. Trimming took off 3 bases at V and 4 bases at J, with 13 bases between the two ends. The CDR3 is 15 residues long. As DNA, the CDR3 is TGTGCCAGCAGTTTTCCCCGGGGTGCTTACAATGAGCAGTTCTTC. It specifies CASSFPRGAYNEQFF.

The J gene is TRBJ1-1, the V gene TRBV4-3; no definite D call. The V end was cut by 5 bases, the J end by 2 bases, with 12 bases between. The germline V gene encodes CDR1 LGHNA and CDR2 YSLEER. CDR3 length: 14 residues. The CDR3 sequence is CASSYSRGNTEAFF. CDR3 bases: TGCGCCAGCAGCTACTCCAGAGGTAACACTGAAGCTTTCTTT.

The chain links TRBV16 to TRBJ2-5, with a possible D match to TRBD2 (6 bases). The CDR3 has 15 residues. Germline assignment: CDR1 KGHSY and CDR2 FQNENV. With 2 bases removed from V and 5 bases from J, the gap between germline ends came to 15 bases. CDR3: CASSQLSGSSETQYF. Here the CDR3 DNA reads TGTGCCAGCAGCCAACTTTCCGGGAGTAGTGAGACCCAGTACTTC.

This rearrangement joins TRBV7-9 to TRBJ1-4; a possible D gene is TRBD1 (5 bases). Germline lookup yields CDR1 SEHNR and CDR2 FQNEAQ (reference sequence). V was clipped by 0 bases and J by 5 bases, with 10 bases between them. The CDR3 extends over 15 amino acids. Written as DNA, the CDR3 is TGTGCCAGCAGCTTAGCCCGGACACCGAATGAAAAACTGTTTTTT. Translated, it gives CASSLARTPNEKLFF. The full variable domain, rest sourced from reference TRBV7-9 and TRBJ1-4, is DTGVSQNPRHKITKRGQNVTFRCDPISEHNRLYWYRQTLGQGPEFLTYFQNEAQLEKSRLLSDRFSAERPKGSFSTLEIQRTEQGDSAMYLCASSLARTPNEKLFFGSGTQLSVL.

The chain couples TRBV4-1 to TRBJ1-3; tentatively, D is TRBD1 (6 bases). CDR1 and CDR2 from the germline V gene are MGHRA and YSYEKL. Trimming shortened V by 4 bases and J by 0 bases, and 19 bases separated the two germline ends. CDR3 length: 18 amino acids. The CDR3 loop is CASSLQLPGQLSGNTIYF. CDR3 bases: TGCGCCAGCAGCCTTCAACTTCCGGGACAACTCTCTGGAAACACCATATATTTT.

Only one count was recorded for this clone. V is TRBV3-1 (or the pseudogene TRBV3-2) and J is TRBJ1-2; no reliable D call. V was cut by 1 base and J by 3 bases, with 12 bases left in between. Germline V gives CDR1 LGHDT, CDR2 YNNKEL (reference sequence). This CDR3 has 15 amino acids. The CDR3 DNA follows: TGTGCCAGCAGCCAAGTTGGTGTGACTCACTATGGCTACACCTTC. It codes for CASSQVGVTHYGYTF.

The chain carries TRBV19 and TRBJ2-5; TRBD2 matches at 7 bases. Per the germline V gene, CDR1 is LNHDA and CDR2 is SQIVND (reference sequence). The CDR3 covers 14 residues. J gave up 5 bases and V 3 bases, and 6 bases lay outside the gene matches. The chain's CDR3 is CASSIGGSRETQYF. In DNA, the CDR3 is TGTGCCAGTAGTATCGGGGGGTCGAGGGAGACCCAGTACTTC.

This clone was observed a handful of times. V and J are TRBV9 and TRBJ2-1; weak D call: TRBD2 (6 bases). Germline-derived CDR1 and CDR2 are SGDLS and YYNGEE. This CDR3 has 16 residues. The V end was cut by 3 bases, the J end by 4 bases, with 17 bases between. CDR3 in DNA: TGTGCCAGCAGCGGTAGAGGCGGGGTGGATTACAATGAGCAGTTCTTC. Protein sequence: CASSGRGGVDYNEQFF.